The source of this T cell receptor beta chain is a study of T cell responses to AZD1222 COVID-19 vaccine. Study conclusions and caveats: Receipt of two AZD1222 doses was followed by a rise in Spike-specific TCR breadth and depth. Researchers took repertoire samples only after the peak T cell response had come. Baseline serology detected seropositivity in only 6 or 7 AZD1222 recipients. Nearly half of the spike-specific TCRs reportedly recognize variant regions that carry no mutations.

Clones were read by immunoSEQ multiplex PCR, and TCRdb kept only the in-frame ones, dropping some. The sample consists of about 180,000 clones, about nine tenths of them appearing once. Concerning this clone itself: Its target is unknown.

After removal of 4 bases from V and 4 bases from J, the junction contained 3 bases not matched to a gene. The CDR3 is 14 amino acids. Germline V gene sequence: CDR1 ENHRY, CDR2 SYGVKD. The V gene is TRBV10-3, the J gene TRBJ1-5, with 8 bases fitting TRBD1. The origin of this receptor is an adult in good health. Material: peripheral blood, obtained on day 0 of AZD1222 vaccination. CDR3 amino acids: CAISGGQGNQPQHF. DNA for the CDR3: TGTGCCATCAGTGGTGGACAGGGAAATCAGCCCCAGCATTTT.